A selection of T cell receptor beta chains follows, all from one sample in a study of T cell responses to AZD1222 COVID-19 vaccine. Sequencing was performed with immunoSEQ multiplex PCR; in TCRdb, only in-frame clones are kept and a portion is missing. The table lists approximately 52,000 clones, approximately 86% of them singletons. Source: peripheral blood, taken 28 days after the second AZD1222 dose. The receptor set was obtained from an adult who received the AZD1222 COVID-19 vaccine. CDR3s include the opening cysteine and the closing phenylalanine or tryptophan. The D gene is left open where the match is weak. Size is omitted from some rows. Given values are once, few, many or a class for expanded clones.

>TRBJ1-5|TRBV19|.|.
CASSTPQPLKPQHF
TGTGCCAGTAGTACCCCCCAGCCCCTTAAGCCCCAGCATTTT
>TRBJ1-4|TRBV25-1|.|.
CASSELRGTALNEKLFF
TGTGCCAGCAGTGAACTTCGGGGGACGGCCCTTAATGAAAAACTGTTTTTT
>TRBJ1-5|TRBV6-5|once|.
CASSYSMESQPQHF
TGTGCCAGCAGTTACTCGATGGAATCGCAGCCCCAGCATTTT
>TRBJ2-1|TRBV11-2|.|TRBD2
CASSFGTSGRYNEQFF
TGTGCCAGCAGCTTCGGGACTAGCGGGAGGTACAATGAGCAGTTCTTC
>TRBJ1-6|TRBV27|.|TRBD1
CASSMGQGNSPLHF
TGTGCCAGCAGTATGGGACAGGGGAATTCACCCCTCCACTTT
>TRBJ2-1|TRBV3-1/TRBV3-2|.|TRBD2
CASSQGLANNEQFF
TGTGCCAGCAGCCAAGGACTAGCCAACAATGAGCAGTTCTTC
>TRBJ1-2|TRBV28|.|TRBD1
CASSADPGQGDGYTF
TGTGCCAGCAGCGCAGACCCGGGACAGGGGGATGGCTACACCTTC
>TRBJ2-1|TRBV7-2|few|.
CASSLTGLSYNEQFF
TGTGCCAGCAGCTTAACGGGCCTTTCCTACAATGAGCAGTTCTTC
>TRBJ2-1|TRBV9|few|.
CASSVLGENEQFF
TGTGCCAGCAGCGTATTGGGAGAGAATGAGCAGTTCTTC
>TRBJ2-3|TRBV5-1|.|TRBD1
CASSPIPGQGTYTQYF
TGCGCCAGCAGTCCCATCCCGGGACAGGGCACATATACGCAGTATTTT
>TRBJ2-2|TRBV19|.|.
CATNKPGTGELFF
TGTGCCACCAACAAGCCGGGCACCGGGGAGCTGTTTTTT
>TRBJ2-7|TRBV12-3/TRBV12-4|.|.
CASSFGNSYEQYF
TGTGCCAGCAGTTTTGGAAACTCCTACGAGCAGTACTTC
>TRBJ2-1|TRBV11-2|.|.
CASSPYTRADNEQFF
TGTGCCAGCAGTCCGTACACCCGGGCGGACAATGAGCAGTTCTTC
>TRBJ1-2|TRBV30|.|TRBD1
CAWSVAGGHYGYTF
TGTGCCTGGAGTGTGGCAGGGGGCCACTATGGCTACACCTTC
>TRBJ1-5|TRBV5-5|.|TRBD1
CASSLVAGGYQPQHF
TGTGCCAGCAGCTTGGTGGCAGGGGGATATCAGCCCCAGCATTTT
>TRBJ2-1|TRBV4-1|.|TRBD2
CASSQVWASGFYNEQFF
TGCGCCAGCAGCCAAGTGTGGGCTAGCGGGTTCTACAATGAGCAGTTCTTC
>TRBJ2-3|TRBV30|.|.
CAWSVRSADTQYF
TGTGCCTGGAGTGTACGTTCTGCAGATACGCAGTATTTT
>TRBJ1-1|TRBV4-2|.|TRBD1
CASSQADRANTEAFF
TGTGCCAGCAGCCAAGCGGACAGGGCCAACACTGAAGCTTTCTTT
>TRBJ2-3|TRBV7-3|few|TRBD2
CASSPGLAGGTDTQYF
TGTGCCAGCAGCCCAGGACTAGCGGGAGGTACAGATACGCAGTATTTT
>TRBJ1-2|TRBV7-9|.|.
CASSLEGGNGYTF
TGTGCCAGCAGCTTAGAAGGGGGGAATGGCTACACCTTC
>TRBJ1-2|TRBV20-1|.|TRBD1
CSASPQLQGADGYTF
TGCAGTGCTAGTCCCCAGCTACAGGGGGCAGATGGCTACACCTTC
>TRBJ2-1|TRBV5-1|.|.
CASSAGGEQFF
TGCGCCAGCAGCGCCGGGGGAGAGCAGTTCTTC
>TRBJ1-3|TRBV6-1|once|.
CASSEKGELNTIYF
TGTGCCAGCAGTGAGAAGGGGGAATTAAACACCATATATTTT
>TRBJ1-5|TRBV6-2/TRBV6-3|.|TRBD1
CASSNPGQEQPQHF
TGTGCCAGCAGCAATCCGGGACAGGAACAGCCCCAGCATTTT
>TRBJ1-3|TRBV7-2|.|TRBD1
CASSLTGQGLNTIYF
TGTGCCAGCAGCTTAACCGGACAGGGTCTTAACACCATATATTTT
>TRBJ2-5|TRBV3-1/TRBV3-2|.|.
CASSQDPSSKTQYF
TGTGCCAGCAGCCAAGATCCGTCCTCGAAGACCCAGTACTTC
>TRBJ2-1|TRBV5-4|once|.
CASSLVGGSEQFF
TGTGCCAGCAGCTTGGTGGGGGGAAGTGAGCAGTTCTTC
>TRBJ2-3|TRBV29-1|.|.
CSPGGADTQYF
TGCAGCCCGGGCGGAGCAGATACGCAGTATTTT
>TRBJ2-7|TRBV11-2|few|TRBD1
CASSLGQGSKNEQYF
TGTGCCAGCAGCTTGGGACAGGGCTCGAAGAACGAGCAGTACTTC
>TRBJ2-2|TRBV24-1|.|.
CATSVGGASGELFF
TGTGCCACCAGTGTCGGGGGCGCATCAGGGGAGCTGTTTTTT
>TRBJ1-1|TRBV29-1|once|TRBD1
CSARGQTGGAFF
TGCAGCGCCCGCGGACAAACAGGGGGAGCTTTCTTT
>TRBJ1-4|TRBV6-5|.|.
CASTPRGATNEKLFF
TGTGCCAGCACCCCCCGGGGGGCCACTAATGAAAAACTGTTTTTT
>TRBJ1-4|TRBV19|.|.
CASKGTQREKLFF
TGTGCCAGTAAGGGGACCCAGAGAGAAAAACTGTTTTTT
>TRBJ2-6|TRBV5-1|.|TRBD1
CASSLRTGDSGANVLTF
TGCGCCAGCAGCTTGCGGACAGGGGACTCTGGGGCCAACGTCCTGACTTTC
>TRBJ2-7|TRBV7-8|.|.
CASSPPPAGAEQYF
TGTGCCAGCAGCCCCCCCCCGGCGGGCGCCGAGCAGTACTTC
>TRBJ2-7|TRBV10-3|few|TRBD1
CAISAGTGPYEQYF
TGTGCCATCAGCGCCGGGACAGGGCCATACGAGCAGTACTTC
>TRBJ1-3|TRBV11-2|.|.
CASSPSLGNTIYF
TGTGCCAGCAGCCCATCTTTGGGAAACACCATATATTTT
>TRBJ2-7|TRBV7-2|.|.
CASSLEAAYEQYF
TGTGCCAGCAGCTTAGAGGCAGCCTACGAGCAGTACTTC
>TRBJ2-3|TRBV6-2/TRBV6-3|.|TRBD2
CASSPRLAGLTDTQYF
TGTGCCAGCAGCCCTCGACTAGCGGGACTCACAGATACGCAGTATTTT
>TRBJ1-6|TRBV2|.|.
CASSTGQFSPLHF
TGTGCCAGCAGTACCGGACAATTCTCACCCCTCCACTTT
>TRBJ1-5|TRBV6-1|.|.
CASSEGGGDQPQHF
TGTGCCAGCAGTGAAGGGGGGGGCGATCAGCCCCAGCATTTT
>TRBJ2-5|TRBV7-9|few|TRBD1
CASSRGQGRETQYF
TGTGCCAGCAGCCGCGGACAGGGGCGGGAGACCCAGTACTTC
>TRBJ2-2|TRBV5-6|.|.
CASSLGQGGTGELFF
TGTGCCAGCAGCTTGGGGCAGGGGGGCACCGGGGAGCTGTTTTTT